The text below deals with one TCR beta chain. What it recognizes is unknown. Each sample contributed about 10^5 TCR templates to the assay. Profiled with immunoSEQ multiplex PCR; TCRdb holds only in-frame clones, not every one. The sample gives approximately 68,000 clones, under 95% of which show up once; about 27% is in the top ten. The CDR3 length is 16 residues. Losses at the gene ends were 4 bases for V and 7 bases for J; bases not matched to a gene: 7. Germline V gives CDR1 SGHTA, CDR2 FQGNSA. The data stem from a study of siplizumab effects on memory and regulatory T cells. Study-level results: For siplizumab cultures, the suppressive function of their proliferating Tregs was not confirmed. Naive T cells were seemingly more diverse than memory cells, and major contributions to the alloresponse seemed to be made by them. Controls had approximately 27% Treg-derived mappable alloreactive CD4+ clones on average, versus less than 70% with siplizumab.

The TCR originated in a human donor in good health. Sequenced material: CD8+ T cells sorted from blood. This chain uses TRBV7-2 with TRBJ2-1, with 13 bases that match TRBD2. CDR3 in amino acids: CASSWWTSGGFNEQFF. Written as DNA, the CDR3 is TGTGCCAGCAGCTGGTGGACTAGCGGGGGTTTTAATGAGCAGTTCTTC.